The TCR beta chain under discussion was sequenced for a study of cytomegalovirus exposure and HLA in healthy donors. Overall study context: Earlier findings included some 100 million unique TCR beta sequences obtained from about 180 million T cells. Findings of the study overall: Later on, an analysis found that several of the most significant clusters appeared to be linked to common viral pathogens, which included parvovirus B19. Reportedly, cytomegalovirus status was diagnosed with high sensitivity and specificity. Cytomegalovirus-associated status was assigned to roughly 160 TCR beta chains.

On this clone itself: The antigen is not known.

It was with 60 Vbeta and 13 Jbeta primers that the PCR ran. Profiled with immunoSEQ multiplex PCR; TCRdb holds only in-frame clones, not every one. The sample records roughly 160,000 clones, around 74% being singletons. Sequenced: PBMCs. The origin of this receptor is a female donor in good health and CMV-seronegative.

Here the CDR3 reads CASSYGQGQTDTQYF. The CDR3 DNA is TGTGCCAGCAGTTATGGACAGGGGCAGACAGATACGCAGTATTTT. J is TRBJ2-3 and V is TRBV25-1, with 9 bases identical to TRBD1. The CDR3 length is 15 residues. Germline V lookup: CDR1 MGHDK, CDR2 SYGVNS. The V gene end was trimmed by 5 bases and the J gene end by 3 bases; junction bases not matched to a gene: 6.